This TCR beta chain was retrieved from a study of cytomegalovirus exposure and HLA in healthy donors. Whole-study results and caveats: The listing of 150 or so TCR beta chains classed them as cytomegalovirus-associated. A later analysis by the authors found several of the most significant clusters apparently linked to common viral pathogens.

Both 60 Vbeta primers and 13 Jbeta primers went into the PCR. The repertoire was sequenced with immunoSEQ multiplex PCR; TCRdb's copy has only in-frame clones and lacks some. The repertoire holds around 120,000 clones, with about four fifths as singletons. Only a few counts were recorded for this clone. Its antigen is not identified. The source of this sequence is a man younger than 35 in good health and CMV-seronegative. Material: PBMCs.

CDR3 protein: CASSQSTLTEAFF. The CDR3 DNA is TGCGCCAGCAGCCAATCTACCCTCACTGAAGCTTTCTTT. This sequence joins TRBV4-3 and TRBJ1-1; D is unresolved. Per the germline V gene, CDR1 is LGHNA and CDR2 is YSLEER. Trimming removed 2 bases at V and 4 bases at J, with 8 bases between. This CDR3 is built from 13 residues.